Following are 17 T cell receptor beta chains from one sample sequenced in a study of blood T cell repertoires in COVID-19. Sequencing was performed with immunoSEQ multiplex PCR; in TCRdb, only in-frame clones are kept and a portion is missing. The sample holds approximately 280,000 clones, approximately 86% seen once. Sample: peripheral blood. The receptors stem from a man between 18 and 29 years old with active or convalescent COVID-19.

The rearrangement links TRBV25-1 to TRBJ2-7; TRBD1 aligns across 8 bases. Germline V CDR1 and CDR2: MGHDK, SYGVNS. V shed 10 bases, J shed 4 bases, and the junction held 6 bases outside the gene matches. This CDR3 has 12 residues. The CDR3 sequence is CATLDRAYEQYF. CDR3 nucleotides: TGTGCCACCTTGGACAGGGCTTACGAGCAGTACTTC.

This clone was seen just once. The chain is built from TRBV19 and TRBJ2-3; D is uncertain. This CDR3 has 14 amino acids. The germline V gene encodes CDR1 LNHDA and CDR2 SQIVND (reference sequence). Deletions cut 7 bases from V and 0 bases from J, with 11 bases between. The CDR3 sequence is CASTGPSSTDTQYF. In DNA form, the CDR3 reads TGTGCCAGTACAGGCCCCTCTAGCACAGATACGCAGTATTTT.

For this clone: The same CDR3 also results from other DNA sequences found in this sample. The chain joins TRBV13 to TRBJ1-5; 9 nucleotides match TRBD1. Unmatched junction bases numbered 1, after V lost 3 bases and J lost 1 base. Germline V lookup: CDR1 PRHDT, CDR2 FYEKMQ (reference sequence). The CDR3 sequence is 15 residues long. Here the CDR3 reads CASSLGQGSNQPQHF. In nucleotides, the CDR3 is TGTGCCAGCAGCTTGGGACAGGGAAGCAATCAGCCCCAGCATTTT.

This chain's CDR3 is CAISGTTGDVETQYF. The CDR3 nucleotides read TGTGCCATCAGTGGGACGACAGGGGATGTGGAGACCCAGTACTTC. The J gene is TRBJ2-5, the V gene TRBV10-3, with 8 bases lining up with TRBD1. The length of the CDR3 is 15 residues. Trimming removed 4 bases from V and 5 bases from J; junction bases left unmatched: 9. Germline CDR1 and CDR2: ENHRY and SYGVKD.

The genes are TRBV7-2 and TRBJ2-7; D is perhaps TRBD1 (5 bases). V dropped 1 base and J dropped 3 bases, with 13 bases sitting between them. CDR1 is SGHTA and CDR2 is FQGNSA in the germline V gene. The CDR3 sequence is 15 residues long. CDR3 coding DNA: TGTGCCAGCAGCTTAGGATCAGGGCCCATCTACGAGCAGTACTTC. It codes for CASSLGSGPIYEQYF.

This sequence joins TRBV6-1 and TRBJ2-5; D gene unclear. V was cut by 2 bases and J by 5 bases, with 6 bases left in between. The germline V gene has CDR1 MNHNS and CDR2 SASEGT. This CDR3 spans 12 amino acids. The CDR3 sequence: CASSELLETQYF. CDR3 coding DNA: TGTGCCAGCAGTGAACTTCTGGAGACCCAGTACTTC.

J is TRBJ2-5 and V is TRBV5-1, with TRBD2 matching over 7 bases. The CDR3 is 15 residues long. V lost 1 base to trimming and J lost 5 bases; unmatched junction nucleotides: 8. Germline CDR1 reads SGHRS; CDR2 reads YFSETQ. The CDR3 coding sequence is TGCGCCAGCAGCTTGCGTAGCGGGCCTATGGAGACCCAGTACTTC. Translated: CASSLRSGPMETQYF.

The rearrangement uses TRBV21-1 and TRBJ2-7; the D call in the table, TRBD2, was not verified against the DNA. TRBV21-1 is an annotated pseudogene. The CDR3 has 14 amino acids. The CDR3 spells CASSAPGVGSEQYF. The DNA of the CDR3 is TGTGCCAGCAGCGCCCCGGGGGTAGGAAGCGAGCAGTACTTC.

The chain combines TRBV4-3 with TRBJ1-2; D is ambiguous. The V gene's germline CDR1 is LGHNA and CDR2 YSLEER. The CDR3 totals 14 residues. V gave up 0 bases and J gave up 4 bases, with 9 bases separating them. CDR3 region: CASSQDRGPYGYTF. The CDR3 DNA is TGCGCCAGCAGCCAAGATCGAGGGCCCTATGGCTACACCTTC.

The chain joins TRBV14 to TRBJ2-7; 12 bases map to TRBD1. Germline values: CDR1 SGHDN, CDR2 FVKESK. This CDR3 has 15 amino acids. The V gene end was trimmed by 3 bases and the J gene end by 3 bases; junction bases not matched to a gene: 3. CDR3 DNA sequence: TGTGCCAGCAGCCAGGGGACAGGGGGCTACTACGAGCAGTACTTC. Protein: CASSQGTGGYYEQYF. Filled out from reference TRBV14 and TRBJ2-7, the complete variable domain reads EAGVTQFPSHSVIEKGQTVTLRCDPISGHDNLYWYRRVMGKEIKFLLHFVKESKQDESGMPNNRFLAERTGGTYSTLKVQPAELEDSGVYFCASSQGTGGYYEQYFGPGTRLTVT.

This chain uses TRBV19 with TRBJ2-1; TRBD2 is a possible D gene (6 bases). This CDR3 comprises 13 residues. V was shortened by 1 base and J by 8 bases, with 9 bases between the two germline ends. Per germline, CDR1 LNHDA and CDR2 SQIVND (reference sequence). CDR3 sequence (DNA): TGTGCCAGTAGTATAGGGCGGGGTTATGAGCAGTTCTTC. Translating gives CASSIGRGYEQFF.

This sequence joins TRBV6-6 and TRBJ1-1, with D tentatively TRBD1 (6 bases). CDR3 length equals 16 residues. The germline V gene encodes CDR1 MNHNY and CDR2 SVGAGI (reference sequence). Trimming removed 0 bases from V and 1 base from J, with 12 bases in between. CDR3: CASSYSTGTTNTEAFF. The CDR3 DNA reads TGTGCCAGCAGTTACTCCACCGGGACAACGAACACTGAAGCTTTCTTT.

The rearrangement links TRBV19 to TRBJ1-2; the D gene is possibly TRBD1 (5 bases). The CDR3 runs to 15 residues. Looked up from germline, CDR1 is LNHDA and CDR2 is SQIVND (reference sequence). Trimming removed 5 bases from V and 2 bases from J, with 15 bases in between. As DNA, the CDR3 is TGTGCCAGTAGTGCCCGGGACTCCACCAACTATGGCTACACCTTC. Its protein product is CASSARDSTNYGYTF. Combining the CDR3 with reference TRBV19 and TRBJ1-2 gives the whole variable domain DGGITQSPKYLFRKEGQNVTLSCEQNLNHDAMYWYRQDPGQGLRLIYYSQIVNDFQKGDIAEGYSVSREKKESFPLTVTSAQKNPTAFYLCASSARDSTNYGYTFGSGTRLTVV.

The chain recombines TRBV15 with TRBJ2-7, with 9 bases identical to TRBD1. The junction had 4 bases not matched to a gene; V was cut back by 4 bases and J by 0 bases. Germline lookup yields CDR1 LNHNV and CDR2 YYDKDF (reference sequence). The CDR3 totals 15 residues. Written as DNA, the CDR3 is TGTGCCACCAGCAATGACAGGGGGAGCTCCTACGAGCAGTACTTC. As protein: CATSNDRGSSYEQYF.

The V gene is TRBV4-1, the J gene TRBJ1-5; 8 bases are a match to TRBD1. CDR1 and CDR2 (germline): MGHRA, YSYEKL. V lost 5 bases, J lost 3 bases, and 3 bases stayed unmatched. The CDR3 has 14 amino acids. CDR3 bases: TGCGCCAGCAGCAGGACAGGGACCAATCAGCCCCAGCATTTT. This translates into CASSRTGTNQPQHF.

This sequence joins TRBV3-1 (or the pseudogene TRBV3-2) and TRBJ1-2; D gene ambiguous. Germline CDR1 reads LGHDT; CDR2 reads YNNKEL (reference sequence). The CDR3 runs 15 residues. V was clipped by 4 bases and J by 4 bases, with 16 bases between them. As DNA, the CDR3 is TGTGCCAGCAGCCCAAACGCAGAGGGCTTCTATGGCTACACCTTC. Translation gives CASSPNAEGFYGYTF.

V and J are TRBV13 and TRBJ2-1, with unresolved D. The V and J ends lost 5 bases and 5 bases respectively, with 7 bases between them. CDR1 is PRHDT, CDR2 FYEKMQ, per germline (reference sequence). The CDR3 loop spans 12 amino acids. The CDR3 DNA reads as TGTGCCAGCAGCCCTCCAGACAATGAGCAGTTCTTC. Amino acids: CASSPPDNEQFF.